Shown below are 21 T cell receptor beta chains from a single sample sequenced in a study of T cell responses to AZD1222 COVID-19 vaccine. Some clones are missing from TCRdb's copy, which holds only in-frame ones; the method was immunoSEQ multiplex PCR. Here the sample spans about 120,000 clones, approximately 90% being singletons. Specimen: peripheral blood, collected on day 0 of AZD1222 vaccination. The origin of the receptors is an adult in good health.

The J gene is TRBJ1-6, the V gene TRBV4-2; 8 bases are a match to TRBD1. This CDR3 comprises 19 residues. Trimming cost V 0 bases and J 10 bases; bases outside gene matches: 17. CDR1 LGHNA and CDR2 YNFKEQ come from the germline V gene. The CDR3 loop is CASSQEPRGAGGVLSPLHF. CDR3 in DNA: TGTGCCAGCAGCCAAGAACCCCGAGGGGCAGGGGGCGTCCTCTCACCCCTCCACTTT.

This sequence joins TRBV4-2 and TRBJ1-3, with TRBD1 matching over 10 bases. There are 19 residues in the CDR3. V lost 1 base, J lost 1 base, and 10 bases stayed unmatched. CDR1 is LGHNA, CDR2 YNFKEQ, per germline. The chain's CDR3 is CASSQAQPGQGSSGNTIYF. As DNA, the CDR3 is TGTGCCAGCAGCCAAGCGCAACCGGGACAGGGGTCGTCTGGAAACACCATATATTTT.

This rearrangement joins TRBV6-2 or TRBV6-3 to TRBJ1-5; D call uncertain. This CDR3 has 17 amino acids. With 0 bases removed from V and 5 bases from J, the gap between germline ends came to 17 bases. Germline lookup yields CDR1 MNHEY and CDR2 SVGEGT. The CDR3 DNA is TGTGCCAGCAGTTACTCTCCTGGTAGGCCCGACGATCAGCCCCAGCATTTT. Residues: CASSYSPGRPDDQPQHF.

The genes are TRBV30 and TRBJ2-7; D possibly matches TRBD1 or TRBD2 (5 bases each). V dropped 3 bases and J dropped 7 bases, with 22 bases sitting between them. The CDR3 length is 15 residues. Germline CDR1 and CDR2: GTSNPN and SVGIG (reference sequence). CDR3 amino acids: CAWSPRDPTPGEQYF. CDR3 nucleotide sequence: TGTGCCTGGAGCCCCCGGGACCCCACTCCGGGGGAGCAGTACTTC.

This clone was counted a single time. V usage is TRBV7-9 and J usage is TRBJ2-2, with 11 positions matching TRBD1. J was trimmed by 6 bases and V by 3 bases; bases with no gene match: 12. The V gene's germline CDR1 is SEHNR and CDR2 FQNEAQ (reference sequence). The CDR3 has 18 amino acids. Written as DNA, the CDR3 is TGTGCCAGCAGCTTCTCCCCCGGCGGACAGGGGGCCCCCGGGGAGCTGTTTTTT. It translates to CASSFSPGGQGAPGELFF.

The V and J genes are TRBV7-2 and TRBJ1-2; D not certain. Trimming took 4 bases from V and 7 from J, leaving 13 bases between them. CDR1 is SGHTA, CDR2 FQGNSA, per germline. The CDR3 is made up of 13 amino acids. Here the CDR3 DNA reads TGTGCCAGCAGCTCGGCTGGAGGGCGTGGCTACACCTTC. This translates into CASSSAGGRGYTF.

The chain carries TRBV6-5 and TRBJ2-3; tentatively, D is TRBD1 or TRBD2 (5 bases each). This CDR3 is 15 amino acids long. V lost 0 bases and J 5 bases, leaving 12 bases between the germline ends. Germline V gene lookup returns CDR1 MNHEY and CDR2 SVGAGI. The CDR3 spells CASSYSLNGGDTQYF. Here the CDR3 DNA reads TGTGCCAGCAGTTACTCGTTGAATGGGGGAGATACGCAGTATTTT.

This clone was seen a few times. The rearrangement joins TRBV2 to TRBJ2-3; 10 nucleotides match TRBD2. CDR1 is SNHLY, CDR2 FYNNEI, per germline. The V gene end was trimmed by 6 bases and the J gene end by 3 bases; junction bases not matched to a gene: 6. The CDR3 extends over 15 amino acids. CDR3 in amino acids: CASRVLAGPTDTQYF. Written as DNA, the CDR3 is TGTGCCAGCAGAGTACTAGCGGGGCCTACAGATACGCAGTATTTT.

The rearrangement links TRBV18 to TRBJ1-5; no reliable D call. The germline V gene has CDR1 KGHSH and CDR2 LQKENI. V shed 2 bases and J shed 5 bases, with 7 bases lying between them. The CDR3 extends over 13 amino acids. Written as DNA, the CDR3 is TGTGCCAGCTCACCATCCCAAGATCAGCCCCAGCATTTT. Translated, it gives CASSPSQDQPQHF. Full variable domain (remainder filled in from reference TRBV18 and TRBJ1-5): NAGVMQNPRHLVRRRGQEARLRCSPMKGHSHVYWYRQLPEEGLKFMVYLQKENIIDESGMPKERFSAEFPKEGPSILRIQQVVRGDSAAYFCASSPSQDQPQHFGDGTRLSIL.

This chain links TRBV9 with TRBJ2-5; D unclear. V lost 0 bases, J lost 0 bases, and 9 bases lay in between. Germline V CDR1 and CDR2: SGDLS, YYNGEE. The CDR3 sequence is 15 residues long. CDR3 sequence reads: CASSVEVEYQETQYF. CDR3 DNA sequence: TGTGCCAGCAGCGTAGAGGTGGAGTACCAAGAGACCCAGTACTTC.

This rearrangement joins TRBV29-1 to TRBJ1-2; 11 bases fit TRBD1. With V trimmed by 5 bases and J by 7 bases, 6 bases remained unmatched. The CDR3 contains 13 residues. CDR1 and CDR2 (germline): SQVTM, ANQGSEA. CDR3 DNA sequence: TGCAGCGTTAGGACAGGGGGCTCGGGTGGCTACACCTTC. This gives the protein CSVRTGGSGGYTF.

As regards this clone: Other DNA variants within this sample encode the same CDR3. The V call is TRBV19, the J call TRBJ2-2; TRBD2 matches 9 bases. Per the germline V gene, CDR1 is LNHDA and CDR2 is SQIVND (reference sequence). V was pared by 6 bases and J by 8 bases, with 4 bases of the junction left unmatched. The CDR3 is made up of 13 amino acids. This CDR3 is CASSPAGGGELFF. The CDR3 coding sequence is TGTGCCAGTAGCCCCGCGGGAGGGGGGGAGCTGTTTTTT.

The chain uses TRBV6-5 and TRBJ1-3, with a tentative D call TRBD1 (6 bases). With 4 bases removed from V and 2 bases from J, the gap between germline ends came to 9 bases. Germline CDR1 MNHEY, CDR2 SVGAGI. The CDR3 is 14 residues long. CDR3 in DNA: TGTGCCAGCAGTTCAGGGGATACTGGAAACACCATATATTTT. It codes for CASSSGDTGNTIYF.

The J gene is TRBJ2-7, the V gene TRBV20-1; 8 bases map to TRBD1. V shed 3 bases, J shed 3 bases, and the junction held 1 base outside the gene matches. The CDR3 covers 12 residues. Germline values: CDR1 DFQATT, CDR2 SNEGSKA (reference sequence). The CDR3, as DNA: TGCAGTGCTAGTACAGGGGGCTACGAGCAGTACTTC. Protein product: CSASTGGYEQYF.

V usage is TRBV12-3 or TRBV12-4 and J usage is TRBJ1-2, with D unclear. The CDR3 consists of 13 residues. The germline V and J ends were trimmed by 8 bases and 5 bases, with 15 bases remaining between them. The CDR3 DNA reads TGTGCCAGCGGAAGAGGCCCCATGTATGGCTACACCTTC. Encoded protein: CASGRGPMYGYTF.

The V gene is TRBV19, the J gene TRBJ2-2; a weak D match, TRBD1 (6 bases). V gave up 3 bases and J gave up 5 bases, with 10 bases separating them. From germline, CDR1 is LNHDA and CDR2 SQIVND (reference sequence). The CDR3 is 14 residues long. The CDR3 is CASSMGHSTGELFF. CDR3 bases: TGTGCCAGTAGTATGGGACATTCAACCGGGGAGCTGTTTTTT.

The table lists this clone with a few counts. The CDR3 sequence is CASSLNPVGANTEAFF. CDR3 bases: TGTGCCAGCAGCTTGAACCCGGTTGGTGCGAACACTGAAGCTTTCTTT. V gene TRBV5-5 combines with J gene TRBJ1-1; D is undetermined. The CDR3 sequence is 16 residues long. Trimming left V 1 base short and J 1 base short, with 14 bases between. The germline CDR1 and CDR2 sequences are SGHKS and YYEKEE (reference sequence).

The chain recombines TRBV11-2 with TRBJ2-7; weak D call: TRBD1 (5 bases). CDR3 length: 14 amino acids. Deletions cut 2 bases from V and 3 bases from J, with 11 bases between. Germline V gene sequence: CDR1 SGHAT, CDR2 FQNNGV. This CDR3 is CASSLNQGGYEQYF. Written as DNA, the CDR3 is TGTGCCAGCAGCTTAAACCAGGGTGGCTACGAGCAGTACTTC.

The rearrangement links TRBV7-9 to TRBJ1-2; TRBD1 might be the D (6 bases). Germline V gives CDR1 SEHNR, CDR2 FQNEAQ (reference sequence). The CDR3 has 14 residues. V dropped 2 bases and J dropped 7 bases, with 14 bases sitting between them. CDR3 in amino acids: CASSLRNQGFGYTF. Here the CDR3 DNA reads TGTGCCAGCAGCTTACGTAACCAGGGGTTTGGCTACACCTTC.

This clone was picked up one time. In nucleotides, the CDR3 is TGCGCCAGCAGTGAGGGGCTAGCGGGGCACCAAGAGACCCAGTACTTC. Protein sequence: CASSEGLAGHQETQYF. This chain connects TRBV10-1 to TRBJ2-5, with 9 bases aligning to TRBD2. The CDR3 spans 16 residues. CDR1 WNHNN and CDR2 SYGVQD come from the germline V gene (reference sequence). J lost 0 bases, V lost 2 bases, and 4 bases had no gene match.

V gene TRBV19 combines with J gene TRBJ1-5; D ambiguous. This CDR3 spans 12 amino acids. The ends were cut back, 9 bases at V and 4 bases at J, with 10 bases in the middle. From germline, CDR1 is LNHDA and CDR2 SQIVND (reference sequence). Here the CDR3 reads CASNWGNQPQHF. CDR3 sequence (DNA): TGTGCCAGCAATTGGGGAAATCAGCCCCAGCATTTT. The variable domain in full, with the rest retrieved from reference TRBV19 and TRBJ1-5, is DGGITQSPKYLFRKEGQNVTLSCEQNLNHDAMYWYRQDPGQGLRLIYYSQIVNDFQKGDIAEGYSVSREKKESFPLTVTSAQKNPTAFYLCASNWGNQPQHFGDGTRLSIL.